This T cell receptor (beta chain) is from a study of T cells in Graves' hyperthyroidism and ophthalmopathy. The overall study: Before treatment of any kind, peripheral blood was taken at initial diagnosis. Broader study findings: Most clonotypes that expanded in the thyroid above 0.001 also showed up in blood.

Authors of the study amplified TCR beta CDR3 regions from RNA transcripts. The primer set for the first-round RT-PCR of the TCR CDR3 was HTBI. TCRdb re-called the multiplex PCR reads through MiXCR, storing one row per CDR3 protein. Among a few hundred thousand distinct CDR3 sequences, about 19% were seen once, and the ten largest hold about 40%. This clonotype was picked up one time. Its cognate antigen is unknown. The CDR3 spans 14 residues. V shed 8 bases, J shed 2 bases, and the junction held 7 bases outside the gene matches. Germline values: CDR1 MNHEY, CDR2 SVGEGT. Ophthalmopathy cases scored 3 or more on the Clinical Activity Score and 4 or more on NOSPECS grade, with duration below 3 months. It was uncontrolled infection, other autoimmune disease, pregnancy or lactation that excluded patients.

V is TRBV6-2 or TRBV6-3 and J is TRBJ2-7; 9 bases are a match to TRBD2. This receptor was identified in a man aged 45-65 years with Graves' ophthalmopathy. The sequenced sample was blood. CDR3 sequence (DNA): TGTGCCAGCCGCGGGGGGGGGGAGGCCTACGAGCAGTACTTC. It yields the protein CASRGGGEAYEQYF.